Each of the 18 T cell receptor beta chains below was sequenced from the same sample in a study of technical replicates of blood from a handful of donors. Profiled with immunoSEQ multiplex PCR; TCRdb holds only in-frame clones, not every one. The repertoire consists of approximately 50,000 clones, with approximately 94% occurring once and the leading ten covering roughly 0.22%. Sequencing was done on a sample of T cells isolated from PBMCs. These receptors all stem from a human donor in good health.

This chain links TRBV6-5 with TRBJ1-1, with D maybe TRBD1 (6 bases). Germline CDR1 and CDR2: MNHEY and SVGAGI. The V end was cut by 2 bases, the J end by 3 bases, with 16 bases between. CDR3 length equals 16 residues. The CDR3 region is CASSYSGGGVDTEAFF. The CDR3 DNA reads TGTGCCAGCAGTTACAGCGGGGGGGGCGTAGACACTGAAGCTTTCTTT.

This clone occurred once. This rearrangement joins TRBV7-9 to TRBJ2-7; D is perhaps TRBD2 (6 bases). Trimming removed 6 bases at V and 0 bases at J, with 18 bases between. The CDR3 loop spans 16 amino acids. In germline, CDR1 is SEHNR, CDR2 FQNEAQ (reference sequence). The CDR3 sequence: CASSPITSTSSYEQYF. The CDR3 nucleotides are TGTGCCAGCAGTCCTATAACTAGCACGAGCTCCTACGAGCAGTACTTC.

The chain couples TRBV9 to TRBJ2-5; maybe TRBD1 (5 bases). The CDR3 spans 17 residues. The germline V gene encodes CDR1 SGDLS and CDR2 YYNGEE. V was shortened by 0 bases and J by 4 bases, with 19 bases between the two germline ends. This chain's CDR3 is CASSVESWGQGRETQYF. Written as DNA, the CDR3 is TGTGCCAGCAGCGTAGAATCGTGGGGCCAAGGTCGAGAGACCCAGTACTTC.

The sample holds one count of this clone. The chain uses TRBV7-8 and TRBJ2-1; TRBD2 matches at 9 bases. Per the germline V gene, CDR1 is SGHVS and CDR2 is FQNEAQ. J was trimmed by 4 bases and V by 5 bases; bases with no gene match: 3. CDR3 length: 14 amino acids. This chain's CDR3 is CASSSLAGYNEQFF. CDR3 coding DNA: TGTGCCAGCAGCAGCCTAGCGGGGTACAATGAGCAGTTCTTC.

The gene calls are TRBV6-5 and TRBJ2-1; no definite D call. Trimming stripped 0 bases from V and 5 bases from J, with 11 bases between. This CDR3 region has 15 residues. Germline-derived CDR1 and CDR2 are MNHEY and SVGAGI. The CDR3 loop reads CASSYSTGPHNEQFF. CDR3 DNA: TGTGCCAGCAGTTACTCGACTGGCCCCCACAATGAGCAGTTCTTC.

The rearrangement links TRBV5-5 to TRBJ1-5; unclear D gene. The CDR3 length is 13 residues. Germline V CDR1 and CDR2: SGHKS, YYEKEE (reference sequence). V lost 0 bases and J lost 4, with 5 bases in between. CDR3 protein: CASSLVQNQPQHF. The CDR3 DNA follows: TGTGCCAGCAGCTTGGTACAAAATCAGCCCCAGCATTTT.

This sequence joins TRBV5-1 and TRBJ2-5, with TRBD1 as a possible D gene (6 bases). Germline V gene lookup returns CDR1 SGHRS and CDR2 YFSETQ. Trimming cost V 4 bases and J 5 bases, with 15 bases left between them. The CDR3 runs 14 residues. CDR3: CASSMTGHMETQYF. Written as DNA, the CDR3 is TGCGCCAGCAGCATGACAGGTCATATGGAGACCCAGTACTTC.

The V call is TRBV11-2, the J call TRBJ2-5; no clear D gene. Germline V gene lookup returns CDR1 SGHAT and CDR2 FQNNGV. V was cut by 2 bases and J by 5 bases, with 3 bases left in between. The CDR3 has 11 amino acids. The CDR3 DNA reads TGTGCCAGCAGCTTACTGGAGACCCAGTACTTC. Protein: CASSLLETQYF.

The V gene is TRBV29-1, the J gene TRBJ2-3, with D possibly matching TRBD1 (5 bases). CDR3 length: 13 amino acids. Trimming took 5 bases from V and 5 from J, leaving 14 bases between them. Germline V CDR1 and CDR2: SQVTM, ANQGSEA. This CDR3 reads CSVTSRDRDTQYF. The CDR3 bases are TGCAGCGTTACGTCACGAGACAGAGATACGCAGTATTTT.

The V and J genes are TRBV6-5 and TRBJ2-7; D call uncertain. The CDR3 runs to 12 residues. Germline V CDR1 and CDR2: MNHEY, SVGAGI. Trimming stripped 8 bases from V and 7 bases from J, with 15 bases between. CDR3 sequence reads: CASGPPEYEQYF. The CDR3 nucleotides are TGTGCCAGCGGCCCACCGGAGTATGAGCAGTACTTC.

This sequence joins TRBV10-2 and TRBJ2-2, with TRBD2 matching 9 bases. This CDR3 comprises 14 residues. Germline V gene sequence: CDR1 WSHSY, CDR2 SAAADI. Germline trimming cut 8 bases from V and 4 bases from J; bases unmatched to any gene: 5. The CDR3 spells CASLAGGTTGELFF. The CDR3 bases are TGCGCCAGCCTGGCGGGAGGGACCACCGGGGAGCTGTTTTTT.

J is TRBJ2-3 and V is TRBV11-2, with D tentatively TRBD1 (5 bases). This CDR3 spans 15 amino acids. Looked up from germline, CDR1 is SGHAT and CDR2 is FQNNGV. With 2 bases removed from V and 5 bases from J, the gap between germline ends came to 14 bases. The DNA of the CDR3 is TGTGCCAGCAGCTTAACCAGCAGGGTAGAAGATACGCAGTATTTT. This gives the protein CASSLTSRVEDTQYF.

The rearrangement links TRBV5-6 to TRBJ2-5, with D possibly TRBD2 on 5 matching bases. V lost 3 bases to trimming and J lost 0 bases, with 12 bases between them. Per the germline V gene, CDR1 is SGHDT and CDR2 is YYEEEE. This CDR3 spans 15 amino acids. The CDR3 is CASSSVAGDQETQYF. The CDR3 DNA is TGTGCCAGCAGCTCCGTGGCCGGGGACCAAGAGACCCAGTACTTC.

The CDR3 reads CASSRGLDQETQYF. Written as DNA, the CDR3 is TGTGCCAGCAGCAGAGGACTAGACCAAGAGACCCAGTACTTC. This sequence joins TRBV5-6 and TRBJ2-5, with 7 bases that match TRBD2. With 4 bases clipped from V and 0 bases from J, the junction kept 3 bases outside the gene matches. The CDR3 has 14 residues. The germline V gene encodes CDR1 SGHDT and CDR2 YYEEEE.

This chain links TRBV11-3 with TRBJ1-6; a possible D gene is TRBD1 (5 bases). Germline V gene lookup returns CDR1 SGHNT and CDR2 YENEEA. Between the trimmed V and J ends, which lost 4 bases and 11 bases, there was a span of 15 bases. The CDR3 length is 14 residues. CDR3 amino acids: CASSSGGDWAPLHF. CDR3 DNA: TGTGCCAGCAGCTCCGGAGGGGACTGGGCACCCCTCCACTTT.

The chain combines TRBV7-3 with TRBJ2-1, with a tentative D call TRBD1 (6 bases). V was shortened by 0 bases and J by 11 bases, with 11 bases between the two germline ends. CDR1 and CDR2 from the germline V gene are SGHTA and FQGTGA. This CDR3 region has 13 residues. The CDR3 reads CASSLTPQGKQFF. In nucleotides, the CDR3 is TGTGCCAGCAGCTTAACGCCACAGGGCAAGCAGTTCTTC.

This clone was observed a single time. This sequence joins TRBV10-1 and TRBJ1-4; possibly TRBD1 for D (6 bases). Germline V gene lookup returns CDR1 WNHNN and CDR2 SYGVQD (reference sequence). This CDR3 is 15 amino acids long. V shed 0 bases and J shed 5 bases, with 10 bases lying between them. The CDR3 here is CASSESTGPNEKLFF. The CDR3 coding sequence is TGCGCCAGCAGTGAGTCAACAGGGCCGAATGAAAAACTGTTTTTT.

The chain is built from TRBV7-9 and TRBJ2-5, with TRBD2 matching 11 bases. Germline V gene data show CDR1 as SEHNR and CDR2 as FQNEAQ (reference sequence). V gave up 4 bases and J gave up 2 bases; unmatched junction bases: 3. This CDR3 is built from 15 residues. The CDR3 loop reads CASSSLAGGQETQYF. The CDR3 nucleotides are TGTGCCAGCAGCTCTTTAGCGGGGGGGCAAGAGACCCAGTACTTC.